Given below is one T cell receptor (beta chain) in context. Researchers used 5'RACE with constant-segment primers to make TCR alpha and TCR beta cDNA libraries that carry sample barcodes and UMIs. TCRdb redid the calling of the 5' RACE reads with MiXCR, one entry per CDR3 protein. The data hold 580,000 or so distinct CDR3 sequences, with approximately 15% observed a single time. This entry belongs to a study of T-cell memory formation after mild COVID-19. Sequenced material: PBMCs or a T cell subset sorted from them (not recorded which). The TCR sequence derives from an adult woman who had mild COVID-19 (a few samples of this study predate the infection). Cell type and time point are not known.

Here the CDR3 reads CSANHYTGPEQYF. The CDR3 DNA follows: TGCAGTGCTAACCATTACACAGGGCCCGAGCAGTACTTC. The chain combines TRBV20-1 with TRBJ2-7; TRBD1 is a possible D gene (6 bases). V gave up 4 bases and J gave up 6 bases, with 16 bases separating them. In germline, CDR1 is DFQATT, CDR2 SNEGSKA (reference sequence). This CDR3 has 13 amino acids.